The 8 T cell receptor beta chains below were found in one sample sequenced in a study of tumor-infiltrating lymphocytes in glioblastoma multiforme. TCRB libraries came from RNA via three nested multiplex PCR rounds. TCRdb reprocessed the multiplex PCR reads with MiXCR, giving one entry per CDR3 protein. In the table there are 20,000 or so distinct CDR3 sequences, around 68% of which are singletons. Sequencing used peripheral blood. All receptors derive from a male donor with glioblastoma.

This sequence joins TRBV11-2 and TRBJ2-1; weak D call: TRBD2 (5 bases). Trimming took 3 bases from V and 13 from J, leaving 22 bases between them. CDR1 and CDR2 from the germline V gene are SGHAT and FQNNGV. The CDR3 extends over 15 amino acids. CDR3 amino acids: CASSFTAAGNERQFF. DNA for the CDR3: TGTGCCAGCAGCTTTACAGCGGCAGGAAATGAGCGTCAGTTCTTC. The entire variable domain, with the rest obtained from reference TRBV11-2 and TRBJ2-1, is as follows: EAGVAQSPRYKIIEKRQSVAFWCNPISGHATLYWYQQILGQGPKLLIQFQNNGVVDDSQLPKDRFSAERLKGVDSTLKIQPAKLEDSAVYLCASSFTAAGNERQFFGPGTRLTVL.

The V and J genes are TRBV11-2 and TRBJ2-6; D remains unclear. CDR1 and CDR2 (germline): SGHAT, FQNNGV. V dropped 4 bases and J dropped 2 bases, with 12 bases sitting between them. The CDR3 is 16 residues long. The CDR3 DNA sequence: TGTGCCAGCAGCTCAGTGCATGGGGCTGGGGCCAACGTCCTGACTTTC. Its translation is CASSSVHGAGANVLTF.

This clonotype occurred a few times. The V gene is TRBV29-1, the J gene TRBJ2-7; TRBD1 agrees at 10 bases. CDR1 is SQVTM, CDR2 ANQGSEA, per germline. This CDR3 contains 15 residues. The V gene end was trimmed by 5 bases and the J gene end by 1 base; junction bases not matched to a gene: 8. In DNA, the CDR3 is TGCAGCGTTTCCTCCGGGACAGGGGCTTCCTACGAGCAGTACTTC. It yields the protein CSVSSGTGASYEQYF.

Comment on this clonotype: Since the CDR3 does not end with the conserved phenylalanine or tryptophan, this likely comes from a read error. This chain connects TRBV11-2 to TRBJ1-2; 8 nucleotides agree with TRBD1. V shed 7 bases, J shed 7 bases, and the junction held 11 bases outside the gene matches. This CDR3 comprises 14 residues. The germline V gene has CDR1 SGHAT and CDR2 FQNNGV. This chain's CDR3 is CASNLAFGTGGYTS. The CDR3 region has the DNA TGTGCCAGCAACTTGGCGTTTGGGACAGGTGGCTACACCTCC.

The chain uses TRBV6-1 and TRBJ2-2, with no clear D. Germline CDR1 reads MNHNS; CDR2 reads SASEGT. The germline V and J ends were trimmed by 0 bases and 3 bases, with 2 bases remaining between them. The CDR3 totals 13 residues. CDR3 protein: CASSEADTGELFF. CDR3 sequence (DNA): TGTGCCAGCAGTGAAGCAGACACCGGGGAGCTGTTTTTT.

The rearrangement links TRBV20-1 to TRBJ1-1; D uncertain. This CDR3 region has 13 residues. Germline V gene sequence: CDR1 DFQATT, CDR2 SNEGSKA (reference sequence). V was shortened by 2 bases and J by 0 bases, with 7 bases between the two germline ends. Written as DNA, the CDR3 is TGCAGTGCTAGAAATCCCATGAACACTGAAGCTTTCTTT. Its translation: CSARNPMNTEAFF.

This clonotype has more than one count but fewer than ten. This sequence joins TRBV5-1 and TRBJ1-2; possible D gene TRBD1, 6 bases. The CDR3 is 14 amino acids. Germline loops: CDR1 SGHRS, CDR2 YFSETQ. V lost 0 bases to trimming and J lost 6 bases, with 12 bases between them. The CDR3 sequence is CASSLAAGVDGYTF. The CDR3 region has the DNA TGCGCCAGCAGCTTGGCGGCAGGGGTGGATGGCTACACCTTC.

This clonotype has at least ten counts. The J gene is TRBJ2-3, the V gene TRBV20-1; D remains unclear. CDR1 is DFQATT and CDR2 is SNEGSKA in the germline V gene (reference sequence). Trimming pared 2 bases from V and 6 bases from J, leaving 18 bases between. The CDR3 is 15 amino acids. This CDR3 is CSARPPDGLVDTQYF. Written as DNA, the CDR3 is TGCAGTGCTAGACCCCCGGACGGCCTTGTGGATACGCAGTATTTT.